This TCR beta chain was obtained from a study of cytomegalovirus exposure and HLA in healthy donors. General observations from the study: In a later analysis, parvovirus B19, influenza, CMV and Epstein-Barr virus appeared linked to several top co-occurrence clusters. Most sequenced TCRs were rare (though some public TCRs occurred in many donors).

With 60 Vbeta and 13 Jbeta primers, the PCR was carried out. Measured with immunoSEQ multiplex PCR; TCRdb has only the in-frame clones, and not every one. Of more than 150,000 clones in the sample, 76% were seen once. The germline V and J ends were trimmed by 2 bases and 4 bases, with 15 bases remaining between them. Germline CDR1 and CDR2: LGHNA and YNFKEQ. The CDR3 loop spans 16 amino acids. As concerns this clone: Its cognate antigen is unknown.

The sequence was collected from a man younger than 35 in good health and CMV-seronegative. This chain links TRBV4-2 with TRBJ1-3, with a possible D match to TRBD1 (5 bases). The sample taken for sequencing was PBMCs. The CDR3 sequence: CASSQRRQLSGNTIYF. The CDR3 DNA reads TGTGCCAGCAGCCAACGTCGACAGCTCTCCGGAAACACCATATATTTT.